This TCR beta chain was retrieved from a study of persistence of HIV-infected CD4 T cells. Study information: A median of around 8 years of suppressive ART preceded sampling.

Comments on this clone: Antigen unknown.

This nonspecific control used anti-CD3/anti-CD28 bead stimulation of CD4+ T cells. CD4+ T cells upregulating both CD40 ligand and CD69 were sorted as responding cells. Before stimulation, PBMCs underwent CD8+ T cell depletion. CDR3 size: 14 residues. Sequencing used immunoSEQ version 4 in survey mode. Repertoires were generated with immunoSEQ multiplex PCR, while TCRdb's copy carries only in-frame clones and drops some. The sample records roughly 48,000 clones, roughly nine tenths being singletons. The sequence was collected from an adult woman with HIV who was CMV-seropositive. The V and J genes are TRBV12-1 and TRBJ1-2. TRBV12-1 is reported as a pseudogene. The sequencing used CD4+ T cells sorted from PBMCs after approximately 19-hour stimulation, collected from a patient who received antiretroviral therapy. The CDR3 loop is CASNLYGGVYGYTF. The CDR3 DNA follows: TGTGCCAGCAACCTTTACGGGGGCGTCTATGGCTACACCTTC.